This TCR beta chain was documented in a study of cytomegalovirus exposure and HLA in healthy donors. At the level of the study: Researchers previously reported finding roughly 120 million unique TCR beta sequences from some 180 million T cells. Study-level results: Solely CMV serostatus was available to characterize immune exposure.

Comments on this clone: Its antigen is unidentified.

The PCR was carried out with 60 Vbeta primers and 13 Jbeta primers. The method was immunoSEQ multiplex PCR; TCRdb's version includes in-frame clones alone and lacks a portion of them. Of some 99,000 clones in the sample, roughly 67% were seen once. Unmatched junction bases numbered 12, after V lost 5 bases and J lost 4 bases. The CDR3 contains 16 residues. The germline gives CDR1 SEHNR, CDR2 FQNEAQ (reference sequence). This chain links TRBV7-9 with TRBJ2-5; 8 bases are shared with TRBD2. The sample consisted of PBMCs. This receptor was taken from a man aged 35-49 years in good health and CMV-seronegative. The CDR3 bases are TGTGCCAGCAGCCAAGAAGGGCCGGGGGGGCCAGAGACCCAGTACTTC. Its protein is CASSQEGPGGPETQYF.